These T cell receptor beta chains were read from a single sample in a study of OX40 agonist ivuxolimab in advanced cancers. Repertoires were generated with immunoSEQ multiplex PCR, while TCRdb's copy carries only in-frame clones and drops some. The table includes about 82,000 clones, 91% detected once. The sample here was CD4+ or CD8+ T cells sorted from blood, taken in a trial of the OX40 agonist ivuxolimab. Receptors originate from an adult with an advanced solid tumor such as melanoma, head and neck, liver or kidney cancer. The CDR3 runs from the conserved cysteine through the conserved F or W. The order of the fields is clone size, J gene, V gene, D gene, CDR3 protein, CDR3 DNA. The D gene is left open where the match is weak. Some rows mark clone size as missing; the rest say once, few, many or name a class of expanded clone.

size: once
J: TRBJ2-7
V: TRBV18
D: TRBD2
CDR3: CASSPPQGLAGQYEQYF
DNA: TGTGCCAGCTCACCACCGCAGGGACTAGCGGGACAGTACGAGCAGTACTTC

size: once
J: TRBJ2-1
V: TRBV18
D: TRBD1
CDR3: CASTGQESSYNEQFF
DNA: TGTGCCAGCACGGGACAGGAGAGCTCCTACAATGAGCAGTTCTTC

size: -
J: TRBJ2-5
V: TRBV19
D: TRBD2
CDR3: CASSQTSGRGETQYF
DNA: TGTGCCAGTAGCCAGACTAGCGGGAGAGGTGAGACCCAGTACTTC

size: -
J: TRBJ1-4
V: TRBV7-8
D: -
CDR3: CASSLGAREKLFF
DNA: TGTGCCAGCAGCTTAGGGGCAAGGGAAAAACTGTTTTTT

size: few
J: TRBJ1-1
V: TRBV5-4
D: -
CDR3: CASSLSGQMNTEAFF
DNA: TGTGCCAGCAGCTTGTCTGGACAGATGAACACTGAAGCTTTCTTT

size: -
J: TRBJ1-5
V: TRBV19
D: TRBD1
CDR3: CASGQGNQPQHF
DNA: TGTGCCAGTGGACAGGGTAATCAGCCCCAGCATTTT

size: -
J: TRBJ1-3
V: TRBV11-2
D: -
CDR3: CASSLQQAFSGNTIYF
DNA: TGTGCCAGCAGCTTACAGCAGGCATTCTCTGGAAACACCATATATTTT

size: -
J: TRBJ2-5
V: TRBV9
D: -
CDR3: CASSPGLHQETQYF
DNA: TGTGCCAGCAGCCCCGGACTCCATCAAGAGACCCAGTACTTC

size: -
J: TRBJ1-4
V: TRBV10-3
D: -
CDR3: CAISQTGTGNEKLFF
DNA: TGTGCCATCAGCCAAACCGGGACGGGAAATGAAAAACTGTTTTTT

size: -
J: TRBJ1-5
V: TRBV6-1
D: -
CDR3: CASSERGGYNQPQHF
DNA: TGTGCCAGCAGTGAGAGAGGAGGCTACAATCAGCCCCAGCATTTT

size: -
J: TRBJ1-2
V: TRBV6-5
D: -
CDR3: CASRLGGVGYGYTF
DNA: TGTGCCAGCCGCCTCGGGGGTGTAGGGTATGGCTACACCTTC

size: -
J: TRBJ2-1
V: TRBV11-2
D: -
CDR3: CASSSPRRTPNEQFF
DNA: TGTGCCAGCAGCTCCCCTAGACGGACCCCAAATGAGCAGTTCTTC

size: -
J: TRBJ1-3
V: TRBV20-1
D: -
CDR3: CSARVGNTIYF
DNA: TGCAGTGCTAGAGTCGGAAACACCATATATTTT

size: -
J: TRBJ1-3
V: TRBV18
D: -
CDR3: CASSPIGLVENTIYF
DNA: TGTGCCAGCTCACCAATAGGGCTTGTGGAAAACACCATATATTTT

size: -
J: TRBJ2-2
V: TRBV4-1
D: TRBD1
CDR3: CASSQGGTGGRNTGELFF
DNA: TGCGCCAGCAGCCAAGGCGGCACAGGGGGCAGGAACACCGGGGAGCTGTTTTTT

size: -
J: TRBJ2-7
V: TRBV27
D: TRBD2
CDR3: CASSPTSGSYEQYF
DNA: TGTGCCAGCAGTCCGACTAGCGGGAGCTACGAGCAGTACTTC

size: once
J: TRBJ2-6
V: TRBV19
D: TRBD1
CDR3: CASSLQGALGANVLTF
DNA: TGTGCCAGTAGTTTACAGGGGGCGCTTGGGGCCAACGTCCTGACTTTC

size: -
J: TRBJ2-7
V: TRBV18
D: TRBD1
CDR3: CASSPQKTGGGEQYF
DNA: TGTGCCAGCTCACCACAAAAGACAGGGGGCGGCGAGCAGTACTTC

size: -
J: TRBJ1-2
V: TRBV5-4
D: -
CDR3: CASSLGWAGDGYTF
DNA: TGTGCCAGCAGCTTGGGATGGGCAGGGGACGGCTACACCTTC

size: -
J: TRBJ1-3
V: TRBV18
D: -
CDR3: CASSGILNTIYF
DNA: TGTGCCAGCTCCGGGATTCTAAACACCATATATTTT

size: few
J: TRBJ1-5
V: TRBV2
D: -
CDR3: CASSGGRDQPQHF
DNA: TGTGCCAGCAGTGGGGGTAGGGATCAGCCCCAGCATTTT

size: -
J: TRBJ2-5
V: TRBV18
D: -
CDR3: CASSPTSRSIVTQYF
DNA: TGTGCCAGCTCACCAACTAGCCGCAGCATTGTAACCCAGTACTTC

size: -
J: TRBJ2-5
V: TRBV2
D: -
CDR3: CASSGRKVYQETQYF
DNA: TGTGCCAGCAGCGGACGGAAGGTTTACCAAGAGACCCAGTACTTC

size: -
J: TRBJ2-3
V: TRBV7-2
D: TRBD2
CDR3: CASSTRDYQSTDTQYF
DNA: TGTGCCAGCAGCACCCGGGACTACCAAAGCACAGATACGCAGTATTTT

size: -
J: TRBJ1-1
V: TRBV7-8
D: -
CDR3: CASSPGVRPGAEAFF
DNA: TGTGCCAGCAGCCCCGGCGTTCGCCCGGGCGCTGAAGCTTTCTTT

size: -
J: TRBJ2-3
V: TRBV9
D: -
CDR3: CASSVALTSTDTQYF
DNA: TGTGCCAGCAGCGTAGCGCTTACTAGCACAGATACGCAGTATTTT

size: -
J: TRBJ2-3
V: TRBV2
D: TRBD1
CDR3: CASDRQGSTDTQYF
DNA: TGTGCCAGCGATAGACAGGGGAGCACAGATACGCAGTATTTT

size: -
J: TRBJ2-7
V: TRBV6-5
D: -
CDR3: CASSYSRSSYEQYF
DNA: TGTGCCAGCAGTTACTCGCGGAGCTCCTACGAGCAGTACTTC

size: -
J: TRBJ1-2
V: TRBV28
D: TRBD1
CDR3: CASSKSPGQIYGYTF
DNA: TGTGCCAGCAGTAAATCCCCGGGACAGATCTATGGCTACACCTTC

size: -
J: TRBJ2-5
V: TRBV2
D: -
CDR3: CASSEVGSHAETQYF
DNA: TGTGCCAGCAGTGAAGTGGGAAGTCATGCGGAGACCCAGTACTTC

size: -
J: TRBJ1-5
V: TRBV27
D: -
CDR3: CASSPRGTSNQPQHF
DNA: TGTGCCAGCAGTCCCAGGGGTACTAGCAATCAGCCCCAGCATTTT

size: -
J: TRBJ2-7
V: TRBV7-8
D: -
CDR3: CASSWGASSYEQYF
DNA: TGTGCCAGCAGCTGGGGGGCTAGTTCCTACGAGCAGTACTTC

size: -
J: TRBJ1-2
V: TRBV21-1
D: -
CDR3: CASSKARGLDYGYTF
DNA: TGTGCCAGCAGCAAAGCAAGGGGATTAGACTATGGCTACACCTTC

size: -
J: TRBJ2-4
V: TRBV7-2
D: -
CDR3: CASSPRGPSQNIQYF
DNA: TGTGCCAGCAGCCCGCGAGGTCCTTCGCAAAACATTCAGTACTTC

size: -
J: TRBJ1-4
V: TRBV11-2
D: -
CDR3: CASSFDRKEKLFF
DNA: TGTGCCAGCAGCTTCGACAGGAAAGAAAAACTGTTTTTT

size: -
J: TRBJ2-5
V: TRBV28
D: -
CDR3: CASSRGTIRFQETQYF
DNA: TGTGCCAGCAGTCGTGGGACGATCCGATTTCAAGAGACCCAGTACTTC

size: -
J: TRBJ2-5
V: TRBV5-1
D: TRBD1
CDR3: CASSFRDPRQGETQYF
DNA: TGCGCAAGCAGCTTCCGGGACCCAAGACAGGGGGAGACCCAGTACTTC

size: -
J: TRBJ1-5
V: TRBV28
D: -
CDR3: CASTSGTMGNQPQHF
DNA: TGTGCCAGCACGAGCGGGACAATGGGCAATCAGCCCCAGCATTTT

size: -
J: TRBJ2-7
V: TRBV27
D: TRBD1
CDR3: CASSPYPGTGSYEQYF
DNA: TGTGCCAGCAGTCCTTACCCCGGGACAGGGTCCTACGAGCAGTACTTC

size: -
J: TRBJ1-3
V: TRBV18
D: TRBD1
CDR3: CASSPDRGSGNTIYF
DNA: TGTGCCAGCTCACCGGACAGGGGGTCTGGAAACACCATATATTTT

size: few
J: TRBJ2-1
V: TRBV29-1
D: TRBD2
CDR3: CSVVLAGGLSGNEQFF
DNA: TGCAGCGTTGTGCTAGCGGGAGGCCTAAGTGGGAATGAGCAGTTCTTC

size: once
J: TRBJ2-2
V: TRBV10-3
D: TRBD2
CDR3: CAIRPASGRRNTGELFF
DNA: TGTGCCATCAGGCCGGCTAGCGGGAGGCGTAACACCGGGGAGCTGTTTTTT